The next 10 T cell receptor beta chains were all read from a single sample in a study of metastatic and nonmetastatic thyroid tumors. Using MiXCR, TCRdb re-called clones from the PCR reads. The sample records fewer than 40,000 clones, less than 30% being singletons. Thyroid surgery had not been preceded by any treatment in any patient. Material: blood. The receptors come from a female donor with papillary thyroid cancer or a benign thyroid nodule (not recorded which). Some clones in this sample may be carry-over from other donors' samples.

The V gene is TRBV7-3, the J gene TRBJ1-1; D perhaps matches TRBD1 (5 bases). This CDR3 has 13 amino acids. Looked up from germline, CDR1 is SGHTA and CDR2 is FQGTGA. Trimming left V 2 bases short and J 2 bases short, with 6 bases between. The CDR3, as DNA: TGTGCCAGCAGCTTAGGGGCCAACACTGAAGCTTTCTTT. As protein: CASSLGANTEAFF. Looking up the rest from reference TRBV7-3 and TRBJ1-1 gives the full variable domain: GAGVSQTPSNKVTEKGKYVELRCDPISGHTALYWYRQSLGQGPEFLIYFQGTGAADDSGLPNDRFFAVRPEGSVSTLKIQRTERGDSAVYLCASSLGANTEAFFGQGTRLTVV.

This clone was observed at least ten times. For the CDR3, the DNA is TGTGCCAGCGGCAAAGGAACTAATGAAAAACTGTTTTTT. This translates into CASGKGTNEKLFF. This sequence joins TRBV12-3 or TRBV12-4 and TRBJ1-4; D call uncertain. This CDR3 has 13 residues. V lost 8 bases and J lost 1, with 8 bases in between.

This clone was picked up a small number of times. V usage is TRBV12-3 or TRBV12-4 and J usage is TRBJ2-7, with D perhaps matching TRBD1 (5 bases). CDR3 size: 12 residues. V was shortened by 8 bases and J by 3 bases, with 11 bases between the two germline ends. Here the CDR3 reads CASARQIYEQYF. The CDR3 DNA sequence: TGTGCCAGCGCCCGACAGATCTACGAGCAGTACTTC.

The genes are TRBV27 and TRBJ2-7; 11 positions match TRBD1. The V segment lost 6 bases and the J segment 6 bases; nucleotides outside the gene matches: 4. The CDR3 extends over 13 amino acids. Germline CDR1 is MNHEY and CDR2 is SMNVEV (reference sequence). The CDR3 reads CASSLGQGAEQYF. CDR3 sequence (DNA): TGTGCCAGCAGCTTAGGACAGGGGGCCGAGCAGTACTTC.

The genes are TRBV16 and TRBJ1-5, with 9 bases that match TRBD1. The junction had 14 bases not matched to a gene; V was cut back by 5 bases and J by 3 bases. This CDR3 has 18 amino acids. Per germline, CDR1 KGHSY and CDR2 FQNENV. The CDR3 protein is CASSTRDRVIGNNQPQHF. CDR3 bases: TGTGCCAGCAGCACCCGGGACAGGGTAATAGGTAACAATCAGCCCCAGCATTTT.

In DNA, the CDR3 is TGCGCCAGCAGGGGGGATGGTTATGGCTACACCTTC. Translated, it gives CASRGDGYGYTF. The gene calls are TRBV5-1 and TRBJ1-2, with D possibly being TRBD1 (5 bases). The CDR3 runs 12 residues. The V end was cut by 5 bases, the J end by 5 bases, with 10 bases between. In germline, CDR1 is SGHRS, CDR2 YFSETQ. Full variable domain (remainder filled in from reference TRBV5-1 and TRBJ1-2): KAGVTQTPRYLIKTRGQQVTLSCSPISGHRSVSWYQQTPGQGLQFLFEYFSETQRNKGNFPGRFSGRQFSNSRSEMNVSTLELGDSALYLCASRGDGYGYTFGSGTRLTVV.

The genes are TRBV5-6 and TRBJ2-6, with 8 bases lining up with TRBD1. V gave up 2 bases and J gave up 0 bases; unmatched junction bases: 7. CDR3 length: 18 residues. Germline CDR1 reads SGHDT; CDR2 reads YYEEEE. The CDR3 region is CASSFSGQGRSGANVLTF. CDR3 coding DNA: TGTGCCAGCAGCTTCTCCGGACAGGGACGCTCTGGGGCCAACGTCCTGACTTTC.

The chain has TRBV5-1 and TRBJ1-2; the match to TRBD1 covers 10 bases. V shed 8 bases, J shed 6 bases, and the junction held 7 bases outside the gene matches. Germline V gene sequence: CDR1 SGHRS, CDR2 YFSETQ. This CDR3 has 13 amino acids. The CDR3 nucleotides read TGCGCCAGTGGGACAGGGGCAACTAATGGCTACACCTTC. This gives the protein CASGTGATNGYTF.

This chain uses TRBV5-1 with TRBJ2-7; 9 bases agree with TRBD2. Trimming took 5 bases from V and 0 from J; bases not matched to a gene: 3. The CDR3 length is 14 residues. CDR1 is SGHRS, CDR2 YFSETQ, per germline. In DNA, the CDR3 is TGCGCCAGCAGATATAGCGGGAGCTCCTACGAGCAGTACTTC. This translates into CASRYSGSSYEQYF.

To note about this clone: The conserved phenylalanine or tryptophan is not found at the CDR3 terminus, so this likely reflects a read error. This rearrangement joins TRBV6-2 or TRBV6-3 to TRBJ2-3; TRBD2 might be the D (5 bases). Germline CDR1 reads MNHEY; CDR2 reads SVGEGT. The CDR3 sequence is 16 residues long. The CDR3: CASSYSPSTNTDTQYS. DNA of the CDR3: TGTGCCAGTAGTTACTCTCCTAGCACAAACACAGATACGCAGTATTCT.